This T cell receptor beta chain is from a study of cytomegalovirus exposure and HLA in healthy donors. The overall study: Caucasian-associated ancestry cluster membership applied to about four fifths of several hundred genotyped donors.

In the case of this clone: No antigen is known for it.

Study conclusions and caveats: An Asian-associated ancestry cluster reportedly showed fewer N-insertions than the roughly 670-donor mean in a later analysis.

Primers for the PCR totalled 60 Vbeta and 13 Jbeta. Sequenced by immunoSEQ multiplex PCR; TCRdb stores in-frame clones only, minus some. In the table there are around 160,000 clones, approximately 78% of which are singletons. Per the germline V gene, CDR1 is SGDLS and CDR2 is YYNGEE. V dropped 4 bases and J dropped 2; count of bases not matched to a gene: 16. The CDR3 loop spans 19 amino acids. Sample: PBMCs. This chain connects TRBV9 to TRBJ1-3, with 9 bases aligning to TRBD1. This TCR was recovered from a male donor in good health and CMV-seronegative. CDR3 nucleotide sequence: TGTGCCAGCAGCATAAGGGACAGGGCAGGTCGGGGTACTGGAAACACCATATATTTT. Protein product: CASSIRDRAGRGTGNTIYF.